A single sample gave rise to the 32 T cell receptor beta chains below, sequenced in a study of blood T cell repertoires in COVID-19. The repertoire was sequenced with immunoSEQ multiplex PCR; TCRdb's copy has only in-frame clones and lacks some. Of over 100,000 clones listed, nearly 70% are singletons. Input material: peripheral blood. The receptor set was obtained from a woman aged 70 to 79 with acute or convalescent COVID-19.

V and J are TRBV13 and TRBJ1-1, with a tentative D call TRBD1 (5 bases). V lost 5 bases and J 3 bases, leaving 13 bases between the germline ends. This CDR3 comprises 14 residues. Looked up from germline, CDR1 is PRHDT and CDR2 is FYEKMQ (reference sequence). CDR3 coding DNA: TGTGCCAGCAGCCAAACGTGGGGGGACACTGAAGCTTTCTTT. The encoded protein is CASSQTWGDTEAFF.

The chain carries TRBV5-1 and TRBJ2-3; 9 bases match TRBD2. The V gene end was trimmed by 5 bases and the J gene end by 2 bases; junction bases not matched to a gene: 18. CDR1 is SGHRS, CDR2 YFSETQ, per germline. The CDR3 totals 19 residues. This CDR3 reads CASRQNSRVSSGATDTQYF. CDR3 DNA sequence: TGCGCCAGCAGACAAAACTCCCGCGTTTCTAGCGGGGCCACAGATACGCAGTATTTT. The full variable domain, completed using reference TRBV5-1 and TRBJ2-3, is KAGVTQTPRYLIKTRGQQVTLSCSPISGHRSVSWYQQTPGQGLQFLFEYFSETQRNKGNFPGRFSGRQFSNSRSEMNVSTLELGDSALYLCASRQNSRVSSGATDTQYFGPGTRLTVL.

This clone was counted many times. The V call is TRBV19, the J call TRBJ1-2, with TRBD1 matching over 7 bases. This CDR3 has 13 residues. Losses at the gene ends were 6 bases for V and 4 bases for J; bases not matched to a gene: 5. Germline V gives CDR1 LNHDA, CDR2 SQIVND (reference sequence). The CDR3 DNA reads as TGTGCCAGTAGCCTGGACAGGCGCTATGGCTACACCTTC. Amino acid sequence: CASSLDRRYGYTF.

V gene TRBV18 combines with J gene TRBJ1-6, with D possibly matching TRBD1 (5 bases). Trimming shortened V by 2 bases and J by 7 bases, and 9 bases separated the two germline ends. The CDR3 runs to 14 residues. Germline-derived CDR1 and CDR2 are KGHSH and LQKENI. The CDR3 region has the DNA TGTGCCAGCTCACCAGACAGCGGGAATTCACCCCTCCACTTT. Translation gives CASSPDSGNSPLHF. Supplemented by reference TRBV18 and TRBJ1-6, the full variable domain reads NAGVMQNPRHLVRRRGQEARLRCSPMKGHSHVYWYRQLPEEGLKFMVYLQKENIIDESGMPKERFSAEFPKEGPSILRIQQVVRGDSAAYFCASSPDSGNSPLHFGNGTRLTVT.

V gene TRBV21-1 combines with J gene TRBJ1-2; no check of the table's D call, TRBD1, against the DNA was made. TRBV21-1 is classified as a pseudogene. This CDR3 region has 15 residues. As DNA, the CDR3 is TGTGCCAGCAGCAAAGAAGACAGGCATAACTATGGCTACACCTTC. Translating it yields CASSKEDRHNYGYTF.

The V call is TRBV24-1, the J call TRBJ2-3; the D gene is possibly TRBD1 (5 bases). Germline V lookup: CDR1 KGHDR, CDR2 SFDVKD. Trimming cost V 4 bases and J 1 base, with 20 bases left between them. The CDR3 totals 18 residues. The CDR3 nucleotides read TGTGCCACCAGTGAGACTCCTTCGACAGTCTGGGGCACAGATACGCAGTATTTT. Amino acids: CATSETPSTVWGTDTQYF.

V usage is TRBV10-1 and J usage is TRBJ2-1; TRBD2 matches 9 bases. Germline CDR1 and CDR2: WNHNN and SYGVQD (reference sequence). V lost 8 bases, J lost 13 bases, and 12 bases stayed unmatched. The CDR3 spans 13 residues. The CDR3 DNA sequence: TGCGCCAGCGCGAATGGGGGGCGGGAGGGCCAGTTCTTC. This sequence encodes CASANGGREGQFF.

This clone occurred once. V and J are TRBV6-5 and TRBJ2-1; a weak D match, TRBD2 (5 bases). The V and J ends lost 0 bases and 7 bases respectively, with 16 bases between them. Germline V gene sequence: CDR1 MNHEY, CDR2 SVGAGI. This CDR3 has 16 amino acids. In DNA, the CDR3 is TGTGCCAGCAGTTACTCGACCATGGGGAGTGTAAATGAGCAGTTCTTC. Translated, it gives CASSYSTMGSVNEQFF.

This chain joins TRBV5-1 and TRBJ1-3; no firm D call. V was trimmed by 4 bases and J by 5 bases, leaving 10 bases between them. Germline CDR1 reads SGHRS; CDR2 reads YFSETQ. This CDR3 spans 13 amino acids. CDR3 in amino acids: CASSAAQRNTIYF. CDR3 in DNA: TGCGCCAGCAGCGCGGCGCAGCGAAACACCATATATTTT.

The chain employs TRBV5-6 and TRBJ2-7; D is undetermined. V was clipped by 0 bases and J by 4 bases, with 8 bases between them. The V gene's germline CDR1 is SGHDT and CDR2 YYEEEE. The length of the CDR3 is 13 residues. The CDR3 loop is CASSLAHSYEQYF. The CDR3 DNA sequence: TGTGCCAGCAGCTTGGCGCACAGTTACGAGCAGTACTTC.

V gene TRBV11-2 combines with J gene TRBJ2-7, with 10 bases identical to TRBD1. The CDR3 is 15 amino acids. CDR1 is SGHAT, CDR2 FQNNGV, per germline. V dropped 5 bases and J dropped 2; count of bases not matched to a gene: 6. Here the CDR3 reads CASSTGTGATYEQYF. Here the CDR3 DNA reads TGTGCCAGCAGCACCGGGACAGGGGCTACCTACGAGCAGTACTTC.

This clone occurred once. This chain connects TRBV5-1 to TRBJ2-1, with 14 positions matching TRBD2. The V segment lost 4 bases and the J segment 3 bases; nucleotides outside the gene matches: 3. The CDR3 runs 16 residues. CDR1 is SGHRS and CDR2 is YFSETQ in the germline V gene. The CDR3, as DNA: TGCGCCAGCAGCCTTGGACTAGCGGGGGGCTACAATGAGCAGTTCTTC. Its protein is CASSLGLAGGYNEQFF.

In its sample, this clone was seen a few times. The sample holds other DNA sequences that translate to the same CDR3. This sequence joins TRBV7-8 and TRBJ1-1; 7 bases line up with TRBD1. Per the germline V gene, CDR1 is SGHVS and CDR2 is FQNEAQ. The CDR3 runs to 13 residues. V lost 5 bases and J lost 5; bases outside the gene matches: 5. The CDR3 region has the DNA TGTGCCAGCAGCCCGTACAGGGGAACTGAAGCTTTCTTT. Amino acid sequence: CASSPYRGTEAFF.

This clone was found a few times. The V gene is TRBV24-1, the J gene TRBJ2-3; 7 bases align to TRBD2. The CDR3 consists of 16 residues. Trimming at V came to 0 bases and at J to 5 bases, leaving 7 bases not matched to a gene. From germline, CDR1 is KGHDR and CDR2 SFDVKD. CDR3 in DNA: TGTGCCACCAGTGATTTGGCGGGAGTGGCGGGAGATACGCAGTATTTT. It is translated as CATSDLAGVAGDTQYF.

The chain carries TRBV5-1 and TRBJ2-5; D is possibly TRBD2 (5 bases). Germline assignment: CDR1 SGHRS and CDR2 YFSETQ. Trimming shortened V by 1 base and J by 1 base, and 11 bases separated the two germline ends. This CDR3 spans 15 amino acids. The CDR3 reads CASSLTGSLQETQYF. CDR3 in DNA: TGCGCCAGCAGCTTGACGGGATCCCTCCAAGAGACCCAGTACTTC.

V usage is TRBV19 and J usage is TRBJ1-2; 7 nucleotides match TRBD1. Germline V gene sequence: CDR1 LNHDA, CDR2 SQIVND (reference sequence). The CDR3 is 16 amino acids. The V segment lost 0 bases and the J segment 7 bases; nucleotides outside the gene matches: 11. This CDR3 is CASSIDRTGRGGGYTF. CDR3 bases: TGTGCCAGTAGTATAGACCGGACAGGCCGAGGAGGTGGCTACACCTTC.

The chain joins TRBV6-5 to TRBJ1-1; TRBD1 aligns across 7 bases. This CDR3 spans 14 amino acids. V trimming: 6 bases; J trimming: 5 bases; junction bases outside the gene matches: 9. Looked up from germline, CDR1 is MNHEY and CDR2 is SVGAGI. CDR3 protein: CASSLGRGRTEAFF. CDR3 bases: TGTGCCAGCAGCTTAGGCAGGGGGAGAACTGAAGCTTTCTTT.

The chain carries TRBV6-5 and TRBJ2-7, with 11 bases lining up with TRBD2. V lost 8 bases to trimming and J lost 4 bases; unmatched junction nucleotides: 7. This CDR3 has 14 residues. From germline, CDR1 is MNHEY and CDR2 SVGAGI. In DNA form, the CDR3 reads TGTGCCAGCTCGACTAGCGGGATACCTTACGAGCAGTACTTC. Translating it yields CASSTSGIPYEQYF.

This clone was seen a few times. This sequence joins TRBV4-3 and TRBJ1-5; 7 nucleotides line up with TRBD1. Germline V gene lookup returns CDR1 LGHNA and CDR2 YSLEER. The CDR3 runs to 15 residues. V lost 2 bases and J lost 4; bases outside the gene matches: 5. The CDR3: CASSQTGQSNQPQHF. In DNA, the CDR3 is TGCGCCAGCAGCCAAACGGGACAGAGTAATCAGCCCCAGCATTTT.

The chain uses TRBV6-6 and TRBJ1-2; D is perhaps TRBD1 (5 bases). CDR3 length: 14 residues. The germline V gene has CDR1 MNHNY and CDR2 SVGAGI (reference sequence). V shed 2 bases and J shed 1 base, with 8 bases lying between them. This chain's CDR3 is CASSYGQGNYGYTF. CDR3 coding DNA: TGTGCCAGCAGTTACGGCCAGGGTAACTATGGCTACACCTTC.

The CDR3 spells CASSTRFRGLAGTLLYEQYF. The CDR3 bases are TGTGCCAGTAGTACTCGATTTCGGGGGCTAGCGGGAACCCTCCTCTACGAGCAGTACTTC. The J gene is TRBJ2-7, the V gene TRBV19; the match to TRBD2 covers 9 bases. Germline assignment: CDR1 LNHDA and CDR2 SQIVND (reference sequence). The ends lost 4 bases at V and 3 bases at J; junction bases unmatched: 22. The CDR3 is 20 residues long.

V and J are TRBV5-6 and TRBJ2-5; weak D call: TRBD2 (5 bases). The CDR3 contains 13 residues. The ends were cut back, 1 base at V and 5 bases at J, with 9 bases in the middle. Per the germline V gene, CDR1 is SGHDT and CDR2 is YYEEEE. CDR3 sequence: CASSLLGGETQYF. In DNA, the CDR3 is TGTGCCAGCAGCTTGTTGGGCGGGGAGACCCAGTACTTC.

This chain links TRBV2 with TRBJ2-7; TRBD2 matches 8 bases. Germline V gene data show CDR1 as SNHLY and CDR2 as FYNNEI. The trim removed 5 bases at V and 2 bases at J, leaving 11 bases unmatched. There are 16 residues in the CDR3. This CDR3 is CASSNPGLGGTYEQYF. The CDR3 DNA reads as TGTGCCAGCAGTAACCCGGGACTAGGAGGAACCTACGAGCAGTACTTC.

The chain combines TRBV7-3 with TRBJ2-5; D might be TRBD1 (5 bases). This CDR3 has 14 residues. Between the trimmed V and J ends, which lost 2 bases and 3 bases, there was a span of 10 bases. Germline CDR1 SGHTA, CDR2 FQGTGA. The DNA for the CDR3 is TGTGCCAGCAGCTTAGGGGTAGGGGAAGAGACCCAGTACTTC. This encodes CASSLGVGEETQYF.

A single count supports this clone. V and J are TRBV7-9 and TRBJ2-5, with 7 bases that match TRBD1. This CDR3 is 15 amino acids long. V shed 0 bases and J 5 bases; nucleotides not matched to a gene: 6. Germline-derived CDR1 and CDR2 are SEHNR and FQNEAQ (reference sequence). CDR3 nucleotides: TGTGCCAGCAGCTTAGCCACAGGGGACGGGGAGACCCAGTACTTC. Its protein product is CASSLATGDGETQYF.

This clone came up a few times. The rearrangement uses TRBV3-1 (or the pseudogene TRBV3-2) and TRBJ1-4, with TRBD1 identical over 10 bases. This CDR3 contains 17 residues. Germline CDR1 LGHDT, CDR2 YNNKEL (reference sequence). V lost 0 bases and J lost 7; bases outside the gene matches: 8. Here the CDR3 reads CASSQEGQGLAIEKLFF. The CDR3 DNA reads as TGTGCCAGCAGCCAAGAGGGACAGGGGCTCGCCATTGAAAAACTGTTTTTT.

The rearrangement links TRBV29-1 to TRBJ1-1; 8 positions match TRBD1. Unmatched junction bases numbered 6, after V lost 6 bases and J lost 0 bases. CDR3 length: 14 amino acids. Germline CDR1 SQVTM, CDR2 ANQGSEA. The CDR3 DNA reads TGCAGCGTCGGACAGGGCACTATGAACACTGAAGCTTTCTTT. Its protein is CSVGQGTMNTEAFF.

The J gene is TRBJ1-4, the V gene TRBV5-1; TRBD1 aligns across 7 bases. There are 17 residues in the CDR3. Germline V gives CDR1 SGHRS, CDR2 YFSETQ. Trimming at V came to 1 base and at J to 4 bases, leaving 10 bases not matched to a gene. CDR3 residues: CASSLWGTGTDNEKLFF. For the CDR3, the DNA is TGCGCCAGCAGCTTGTGGGGAACCGGGACAGATAATGAAAAACTGTTTTTT.

The CDR3 bases are TGCGCCAGCAGTCAGACAGGTTTTAGCATGAACACTGAAGCTTTCTTT. The encoded protein is CASSQTGFSMNTEAFF. The chain combines TRBV5-1 with TRBJ1-1; D might be TRBD1 (6 bases). The CDR3 is made up of 16 amino acids. Trimming took 5 bases from V and 0 from J, leaving 17 bases between them. The germline CDR1 and CDR2 sequences are SGHRS and YFSETQ.

Worth noting for this clone: Other nucleotide sequences from this sample produce the same CDR3. This chain uses TRBV11-3 with TRBJ2-1; TRBD2 aligns across 9 bases. The CDR3 loop spans 15 amino acids. Germline-derived CDR1 and CDR2 are SGHNT and YENEEA. Germline trimming cut 1 base from V and 4 bases from J; bases unmatched to any gene: 2. CDR3 amino acids: CASSLGLAGYNEQFF. The CDR3 DNA is TGTGCCAGCAGCTTAGGGCTAGCGGGATACAATGAGCAGTTCTTC.

The rearrangement joins TRBV12-5 to TRBJ2-3, with 13 bases matching TRBD2. Germline CDR1 and CDR2: LGHNT and FRNRAP. The CDR3 spans 16 residues. Trimming cost V 7 bases and J 2 bases; bases outside gene matches: 6. The CDR3 loop reads CASARTSGRFTDTQYF. The CDR3 DNA is TGTGCTAGTGCCCGGACTAGCGGGAGATTCACAGATACGCAGTATTTT. Using reference TRBV12-5 and TRBJ2-3 for the parts outside the CDR3, the full variable domain is DARVTQTPRHKVTEMGQEVTMRCQPILGHNTVFWYRQTMMQGLELLAYFRNRAPLDDSGMPKDRFSAEMPDATLATLKIQPSEPRDSAVYFCASARTSGRFTDTQYFGPGTRLTVL.

The rearrangement joins TRBV21-1 to TRBJ1-4. TRBV21-1 is listed as a pseudogene. The CDR3 contains 19 residues. CDR3 loop: CASSNSGLRAGENNEKLFF. In DNA, the CDR3 is TGTGCCAGCAGCAATTCGGGGCTAAGGGCGGGGGAGAATAATGAAAAACTGTTTTTT.